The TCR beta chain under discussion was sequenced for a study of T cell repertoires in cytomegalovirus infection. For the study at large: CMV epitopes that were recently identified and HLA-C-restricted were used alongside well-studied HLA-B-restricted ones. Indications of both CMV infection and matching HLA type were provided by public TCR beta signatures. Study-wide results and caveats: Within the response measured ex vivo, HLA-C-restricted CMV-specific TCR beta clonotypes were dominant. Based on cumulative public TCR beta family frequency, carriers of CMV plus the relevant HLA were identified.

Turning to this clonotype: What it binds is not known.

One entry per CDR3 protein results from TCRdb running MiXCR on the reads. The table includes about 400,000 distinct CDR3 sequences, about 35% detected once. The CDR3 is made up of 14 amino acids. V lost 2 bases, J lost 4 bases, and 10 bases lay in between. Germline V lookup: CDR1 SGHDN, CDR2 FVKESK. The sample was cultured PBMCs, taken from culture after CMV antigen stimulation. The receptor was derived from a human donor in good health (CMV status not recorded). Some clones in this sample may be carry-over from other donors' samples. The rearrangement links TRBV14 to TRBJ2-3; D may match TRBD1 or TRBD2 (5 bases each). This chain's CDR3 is CASSQLRDADTQYF. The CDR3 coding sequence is TGTGCCAGCAGCCAACTTCGGGACGCAGATACGCAGTATTTT.